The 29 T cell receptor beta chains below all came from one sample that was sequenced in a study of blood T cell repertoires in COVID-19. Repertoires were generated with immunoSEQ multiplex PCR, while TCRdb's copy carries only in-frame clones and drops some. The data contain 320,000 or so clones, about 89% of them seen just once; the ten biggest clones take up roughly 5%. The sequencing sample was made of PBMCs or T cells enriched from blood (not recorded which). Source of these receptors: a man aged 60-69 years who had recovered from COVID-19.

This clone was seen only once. CDR3 loop: CASSQVNSGSYEQYF. The CDR3 DNA reads as TGTGCCAGCAGCCAAGTTAATAGCGGGAGCTACGAGCAGTACTTC. The chain carries TRBV4-2 and TRBJ2-7; 9 nucleotides line up with TRBD2. CDR1 and CDR2 from the germline V gene are LGHNA and YNFKEQ. The V and J ends lost 1 base and 3 bases, in that order; junction bases with no gene match: 4. The CDR3 extends over 15 amino acids.

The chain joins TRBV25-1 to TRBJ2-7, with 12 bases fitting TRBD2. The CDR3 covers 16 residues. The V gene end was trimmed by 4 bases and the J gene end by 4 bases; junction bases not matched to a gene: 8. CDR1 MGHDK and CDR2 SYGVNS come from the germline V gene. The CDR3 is CASSGTSGKLWYEQYF. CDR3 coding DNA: TGTGCCAGCAGTGGGACTAGCGGGAAGCTCTGGTACGAGCAGTACTTC.

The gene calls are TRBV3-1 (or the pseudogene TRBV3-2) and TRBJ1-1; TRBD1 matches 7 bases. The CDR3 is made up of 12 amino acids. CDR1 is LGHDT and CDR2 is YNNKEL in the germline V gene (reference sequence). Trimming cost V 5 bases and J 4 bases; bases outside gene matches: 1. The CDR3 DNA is TGTGCCAGCAGCAGGGACAGCACTGAAGCTTTCTTT. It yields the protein CASSRDSTEAFF.

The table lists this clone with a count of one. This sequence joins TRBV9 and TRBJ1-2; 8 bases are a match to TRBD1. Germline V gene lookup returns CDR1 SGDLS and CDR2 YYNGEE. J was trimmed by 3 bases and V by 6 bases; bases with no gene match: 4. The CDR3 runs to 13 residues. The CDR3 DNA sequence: TGTGCCAGCACCCAGACAGGGGACTATGGCTACACCTTC. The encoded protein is CASTQTGDYGYTF.

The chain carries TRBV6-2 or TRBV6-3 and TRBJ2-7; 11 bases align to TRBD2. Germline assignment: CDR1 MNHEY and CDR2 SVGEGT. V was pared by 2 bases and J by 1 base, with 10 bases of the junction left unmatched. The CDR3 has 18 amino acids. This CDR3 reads CASSYPAVTSGKSYEQYF. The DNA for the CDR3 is TGTGCCAGCAGTTACCCGGCCGTGACTAGCGGGAAGTCCTACGAGCAGTACTTC.

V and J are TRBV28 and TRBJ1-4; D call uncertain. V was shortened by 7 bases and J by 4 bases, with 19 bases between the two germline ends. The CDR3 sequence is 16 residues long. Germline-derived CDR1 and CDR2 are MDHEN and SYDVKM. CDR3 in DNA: TGTGCCAGCAATTTCATCCTGAGGCTCCTTAATGAAAAACTGTTTTTT. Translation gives CASNFILRLLNEKLFF.

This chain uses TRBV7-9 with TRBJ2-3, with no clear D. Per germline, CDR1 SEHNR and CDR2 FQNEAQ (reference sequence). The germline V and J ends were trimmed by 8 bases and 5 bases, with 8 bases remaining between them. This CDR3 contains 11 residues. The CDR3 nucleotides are TGTGCCAGCTCCTTCAGAGATACGCAGTATTTT. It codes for CASSFRDTQYF.

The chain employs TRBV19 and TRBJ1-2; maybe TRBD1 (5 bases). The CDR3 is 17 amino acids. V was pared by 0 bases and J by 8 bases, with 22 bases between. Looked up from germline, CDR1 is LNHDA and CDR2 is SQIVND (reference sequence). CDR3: CASSIDGLSRGIQGYTF. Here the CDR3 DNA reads TGTGCCAGTAGTATAGATGGCCTATCAAGGGGTATTCAAGGCTACACCTTC. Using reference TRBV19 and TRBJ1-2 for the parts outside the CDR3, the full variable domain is DGGITQSPKYLFRKEGQNVTLSCEQNLNHDAMYWYRQDPGQGLRLIYYSQIVNDFQKGDIAEGYSVSREKKESFPLTVTSAQKNPTAFYLCASSIDGLSRGIQGYTFGSGTRLTVV.

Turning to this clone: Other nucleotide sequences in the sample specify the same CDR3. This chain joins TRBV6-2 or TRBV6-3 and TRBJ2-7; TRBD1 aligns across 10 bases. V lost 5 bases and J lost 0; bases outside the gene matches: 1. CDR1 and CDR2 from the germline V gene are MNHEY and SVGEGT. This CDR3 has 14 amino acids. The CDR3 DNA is TGTGCCAGCAGTAGGACAGGGGGCTCCTACGAGCAGTACTTC. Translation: CASSRTGGSYEQYF.

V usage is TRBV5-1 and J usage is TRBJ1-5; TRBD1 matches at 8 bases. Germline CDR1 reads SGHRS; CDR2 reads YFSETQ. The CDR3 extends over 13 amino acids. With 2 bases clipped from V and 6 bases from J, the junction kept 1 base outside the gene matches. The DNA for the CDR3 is TGCGCCAGCAGCTTAGACAGGGGTCAGCCCCAGCATTTT. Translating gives CASSLDRGQPQHF.

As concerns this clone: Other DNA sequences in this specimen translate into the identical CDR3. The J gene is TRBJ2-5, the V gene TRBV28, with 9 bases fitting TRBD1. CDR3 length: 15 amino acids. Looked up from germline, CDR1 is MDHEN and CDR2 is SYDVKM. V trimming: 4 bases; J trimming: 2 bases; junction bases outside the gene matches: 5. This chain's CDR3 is CASSSTGTGQETQYF. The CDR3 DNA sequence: TGTGCCAGCAGTTCCACCGGGACAGGGCAAGAGACCCAGTACTTC.

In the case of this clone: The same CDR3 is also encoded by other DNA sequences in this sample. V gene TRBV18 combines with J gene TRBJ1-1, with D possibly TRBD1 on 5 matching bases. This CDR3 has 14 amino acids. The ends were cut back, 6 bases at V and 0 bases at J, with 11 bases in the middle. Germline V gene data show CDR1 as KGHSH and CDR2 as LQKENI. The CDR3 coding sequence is TGTGCCAGCTCGCCCAGGGTTCTGAACACTGAAGCTTTCTTT. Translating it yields CASSPRVLNTEAFF.

DNA of the CDR3: TGTGCCATCAGTGAATTTATGACGGGAGAGGGCTATAATTCACCCCTCCACTTT. This translates into CAISEFMTGEGYNSPLHF. The rearrangement joins TRBV10-3 to TRBJ1-6; unclear D gene. Trimming removed 3 bases at V and 3 bases at J, with 18 bases between. The CDR3 covers 18 residues. Germline V CDR1 and CDR2: ENHRY, SYGVKD.

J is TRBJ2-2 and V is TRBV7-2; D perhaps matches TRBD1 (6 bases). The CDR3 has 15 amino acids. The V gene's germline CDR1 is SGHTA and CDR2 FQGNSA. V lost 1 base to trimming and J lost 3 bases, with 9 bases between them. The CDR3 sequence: CASSLVQGYTGELFF. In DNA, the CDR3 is TGTGCCAGCAGCTTAGTTCAGGGGTACACCGGGGAGCTGTTTTTT.

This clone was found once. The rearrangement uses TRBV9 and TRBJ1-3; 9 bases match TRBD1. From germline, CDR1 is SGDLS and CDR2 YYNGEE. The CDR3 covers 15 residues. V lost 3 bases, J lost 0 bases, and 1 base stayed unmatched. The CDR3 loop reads CASSGQGDSGNTIYF. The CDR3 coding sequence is TGTGCCAGCAGCGGACAGGGGGACTCTGGAAACACCATATATTTT.

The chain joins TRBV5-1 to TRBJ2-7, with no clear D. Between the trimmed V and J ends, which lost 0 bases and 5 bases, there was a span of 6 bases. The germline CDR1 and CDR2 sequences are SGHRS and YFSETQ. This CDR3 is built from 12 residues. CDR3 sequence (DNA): TGCGCCAGCAGCTTGGTGGGCAACGAGCAGTACTTC. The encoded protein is CASSLVGNEQYF.

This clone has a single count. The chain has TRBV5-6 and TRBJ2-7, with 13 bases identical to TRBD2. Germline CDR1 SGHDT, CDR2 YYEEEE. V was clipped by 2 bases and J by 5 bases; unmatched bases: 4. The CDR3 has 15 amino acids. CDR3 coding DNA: TGTGCCAGCAGCTTTGGGACTAGCGGGAATCACGAGCAGTACTTC. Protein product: CASSFGTSGNHEQYF. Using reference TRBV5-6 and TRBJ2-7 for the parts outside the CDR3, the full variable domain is DAGVTQSPTHLIKTRGQQVTLRCSPKSGHDTVSWYQQALGQGPQFIFQYYEEEERQRGNFPDRFSGHQFPNYSSELNVNALLLGDSALYLCASSFGTSGNHEQYFGPGTRLTVT.

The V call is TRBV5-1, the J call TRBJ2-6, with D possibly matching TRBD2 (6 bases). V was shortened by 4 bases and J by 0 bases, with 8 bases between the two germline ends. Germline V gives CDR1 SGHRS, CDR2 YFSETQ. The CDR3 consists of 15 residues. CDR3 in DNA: TGCGCCAGCAGCCACGGGGGCTCTGGGGCCAACGTCCTGACTTTC. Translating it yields CASSHGGSGANVLTF.

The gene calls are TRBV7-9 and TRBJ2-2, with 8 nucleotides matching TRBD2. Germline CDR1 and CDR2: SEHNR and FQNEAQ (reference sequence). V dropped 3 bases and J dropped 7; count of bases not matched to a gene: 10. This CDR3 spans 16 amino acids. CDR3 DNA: TGTGCCAGCAGCTTGCAGGAGCGGGAGCTTGTCGGGGAGCTGTTTTTT. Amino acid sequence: CASSLQERELVGELFF.

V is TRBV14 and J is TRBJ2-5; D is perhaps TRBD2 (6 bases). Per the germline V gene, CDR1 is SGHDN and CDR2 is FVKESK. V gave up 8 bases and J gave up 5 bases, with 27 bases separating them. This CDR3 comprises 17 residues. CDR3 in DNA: TGTGCCAGCGGACCACTACGAAATGGGGGGTTCCCCGAGACCCAGTACTTC. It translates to CASGPLRNGGFPETQYF.

The CDR3 protein is CASSWAGVQETQYF. The CDR3 bases are TGTGCCAGCAGCTGGGCCGGGGTTCAAGAGACCCAGTACTTC. The genes are TRBV7-2 and TRBJ2-5; a weak D match, TRBD2 (5 bases). Trimming removed 4 bases at V and 2 bases at J, with 11 bases between. The CDR3 is made up of 14 amino acids. The germline V gene encodes CDR1 SGHTA and CDR2 FQGNSA. The variable domain in full, completed from reference TRBV7-2 and TRBJ2-5, reads GAGVSQSPSNKVTEKGKDVELRCDPISGHTALYWYRQSLGQGLEFLIYFQGNSAPDKSGLPSDRFSAERTGGSVSTLTIQRTQQEDSAVYLCASSWAGVQETQYFGPGTRLLVL.

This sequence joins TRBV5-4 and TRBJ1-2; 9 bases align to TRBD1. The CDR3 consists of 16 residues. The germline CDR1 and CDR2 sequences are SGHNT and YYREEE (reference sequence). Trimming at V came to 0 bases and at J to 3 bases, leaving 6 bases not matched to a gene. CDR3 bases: TGTGCCAGCAGCTTGGGGGGACAGGGCAGTTACTATGGCTACACCTTC. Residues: CASSLGGQGSYYGYTF.

The CDR3 coding sequence is TGCGCCAGCAGCCCTCAAGGGAAGGGGGCCCCGAACACCGGGGAGCTGTTTTTT. Protein sequence: CASSPQGKGAPNTGELFF. This rearrangement joins TRBV4-1 to TRBJ2-2; 7 nucleotides line up with TRBD1. The CDR3 runs 18 residues. With V trimmed by 4 bases and J by 0 bases, 11 bases remained unmatched. Germline V gene sequence: CDR1 MGHRA, CDR2 YSYEKL.

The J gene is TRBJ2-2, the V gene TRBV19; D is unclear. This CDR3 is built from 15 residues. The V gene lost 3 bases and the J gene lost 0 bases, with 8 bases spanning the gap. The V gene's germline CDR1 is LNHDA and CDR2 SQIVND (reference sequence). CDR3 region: CASSIPRTNTGELFF. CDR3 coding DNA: TGTGCCAGTAGTATCCCCAGGACGAACACCGGGGAGCTGTTTTTT.

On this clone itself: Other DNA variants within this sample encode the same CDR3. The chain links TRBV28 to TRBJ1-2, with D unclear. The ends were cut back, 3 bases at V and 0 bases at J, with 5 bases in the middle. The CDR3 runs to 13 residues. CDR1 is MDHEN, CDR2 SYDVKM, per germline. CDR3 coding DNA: TGTGCCAGCAGTTTGAGGGCTAACTATGGCTACACCTTC. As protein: CASSLRANYGYTF.

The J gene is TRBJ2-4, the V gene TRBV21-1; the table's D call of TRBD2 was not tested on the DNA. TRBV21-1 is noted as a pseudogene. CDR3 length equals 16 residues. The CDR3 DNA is TGTGCCAGCACCCAAACCGGAGGGCTGTACAGGAACATTCAGTACTTC. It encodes CASTQTGGLYRNIQYF.

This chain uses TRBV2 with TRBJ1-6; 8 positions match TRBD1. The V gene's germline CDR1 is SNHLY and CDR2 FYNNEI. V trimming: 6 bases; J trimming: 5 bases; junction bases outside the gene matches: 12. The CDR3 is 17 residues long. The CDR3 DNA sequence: TGTGCCAGCAGCCGACCTGGACAGGGTTGGAATAATTCACCCCTCCACTTT. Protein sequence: CASSRPGQGWNNSPLHF.

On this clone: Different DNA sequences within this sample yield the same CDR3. DNA of the CDR3: TGTGCCAGTAGTACGGACAGGGGTAATCAGCCCCAGCATTTT. Encoded protein: CASSTDRGNQPQHF. V gene TRBV19 combines with J gene TRBJ1-5, with 9 positions matching TRBD1. J was trimmed by 4 bases and V by 4 bases; bases with no gene match: 2. CDR1 LNHDA and CDR2 SQIVND come from the germline V gene (reference sequence). The CDR3 is 14 amino acids.

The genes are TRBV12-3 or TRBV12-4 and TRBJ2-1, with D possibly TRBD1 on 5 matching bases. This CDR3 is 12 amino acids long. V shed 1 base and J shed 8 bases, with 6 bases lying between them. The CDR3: CASSLGRDEQFF. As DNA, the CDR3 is TGTGCCAGCAGTTTAGGCAGGGATGAGCAGTTCTTC.